This T cell receptor beta chain was obtained from a study of cytomegalovirus exposure and HLA in healthy donors. Germline CDR1 SNHLY, CDR2 FYNNEI. The CDR3 runs to 14 residues. J lost 2 bases, V lost 5 bases, and 4 bases had no gene match. A word on this clone: The antigen is undetermined.

Amplification used 60 Vbeta primers and 13 Jbeta primers. Sequenced by immunoSEQ multiplex PCR; TCRdb stores in-frame clones only, minus some. The data hold 80,000 to 95,000 clones, with nearly 80% observed a single time. Study conclusions and caveats: It is likely that the observed cluster of highly shared sequence variants was a sequencing artifact. Among CMV-associated TCR beta chains, most appeared HLA-restricted in a later analysis. Common viral pathogens seemed to be connected with several of the most significant clusters, according to a later analysis.

This chain joins TRBV2 and TRBJ2-3; 7 bases match TRBD1. The TCR originated in a female donor in good health and CMV-seronegative. Sequencing was done on a sample of PBMCs. CDR3 protein: CASSLQGFTDTQYF. DNA of the CDR3: TGTGCCAGCAGTTTACAGGGGTTCACAGATACGCAGTATTTT.